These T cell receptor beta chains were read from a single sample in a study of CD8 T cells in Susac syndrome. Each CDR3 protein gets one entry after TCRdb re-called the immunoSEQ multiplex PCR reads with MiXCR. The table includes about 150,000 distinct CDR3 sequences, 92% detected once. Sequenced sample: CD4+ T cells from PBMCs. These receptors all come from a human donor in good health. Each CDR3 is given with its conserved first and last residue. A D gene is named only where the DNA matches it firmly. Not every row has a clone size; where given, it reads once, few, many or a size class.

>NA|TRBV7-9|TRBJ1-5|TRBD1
CASSKISGQASHQPQHF
TGTGCCAGCAGCAAAATATCGGGACAGGCAAGTCATCAGCCCCAGCATTTT
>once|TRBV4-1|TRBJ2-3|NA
CASSQSGRLPPPDTQYF
TGCGCCAGCAGCCAATCCGGACGGCTACCGCCCCCAGATACGCAGTATTTT
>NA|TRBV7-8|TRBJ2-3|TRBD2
CASSLVGLAGDTQYF
TGTGCCAGCAGCTTAGTGGGACTAGCGGGAGATACGCAGTATTTT
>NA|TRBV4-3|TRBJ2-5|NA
CASSQDGRQETQYF
TGCGCCAGCAGCCAAGATGGTCGGCAAGAGACCCAGTACTTC
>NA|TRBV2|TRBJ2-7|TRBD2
CASSEKGPTPSGRGYEQYF
TGTGCCAGCAGTGAAAAGGGTCCTACTCCTAGCGGGAGAGGGTACGAGCAGTACTTC
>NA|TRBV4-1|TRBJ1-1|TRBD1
CASSSGTGMNTEAFF
TGCGCCAGCTCTTCCGGGACAGGGATGAACACTGAAGCTTTCTTT
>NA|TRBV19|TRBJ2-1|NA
CASTDVGLYNEQFF
TGTGCCAGTACCGACGTAGGACTCTACAATGAGCAGTTCTTC
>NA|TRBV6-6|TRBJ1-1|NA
CASSYWQKNTEAFF
TGTGCCAGCAGTTACTGGCAGAAGAACACTGAAGCTTTCTTT
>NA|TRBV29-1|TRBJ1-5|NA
CSVEVGVGQPQHF
TGCAGCGTTGAAGTCGGGGTGGGCCAGCCCCAGCATTTT
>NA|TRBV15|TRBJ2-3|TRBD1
CATSRGFTGTGAGDTQYF
TGTGCCACCAGCAGAGGCTTCACCGGGACAGGGGCAGGAGATACGCAGTATTTT
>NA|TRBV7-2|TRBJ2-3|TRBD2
CASSFYVAGRDTQYF
TGTGCCAGCAGCTTTTACGTAGCGGGCCGGGATACGCAGTATTTT